This T cell receptor (beta chain) comes out of a study of blood T cells in healthy people across ages. The junction had 11 bases not matched to a gene; V was cut back by 4 bases and J by 1 base. Looked up from germline, CDR1 is MGHRA and CDR2 is YSYEKL. This CDR3 spans 19 amino acids. Alongside a J-beta primer mix, a sample-barcoded 5' primer served in a second PCR lasting about 7 to 11 cycles. Via MiXCR, TCRdb re-called the 5' RACE reads, giving one row per CDR3 protein. This sample has around 1,500,000 distinct CDR3 sequences, with approximately 28% found just once. This clonotype was picked up many times.

The TCR comes from a woman in her 30s in good health. The J gene is TRBJ2-5, the V gene TRBV4-1; 14 bases agree with TRBD2. Sequencing was performed on blood. The CDR3 protein is CASSRQPTSGGDLQETQYF. The CDR3 nucleotides read TGCGCCAGCAGCCGCCAACCGACTAGCGGGGGGGATCTCCAAGAGACCCAGTACTTC.